The 20 T cell receptor beta chains given below trace back to one sample, sequenced in a study of cytomegalovirus exposure and HLA in healthy donors. A multiplex PCR was run with 60 Vbeta primers and 13 Jbeta primers. Produced via immunoSEQ multiplex PCR; TCRdb's table is partial and in-frame only. This sample has some 150,000 clones, with less than 10% found just once. Input material: PBMCs. These receptors originate from a man aged 50 to 59 in good health and CMV-seronegative.

This chain connects TRBV2 to TRBJ2-3; 11 nucleotides align to TRBD2. The CDR3 has 17 amino acids. CDR1 and CDR2 from the germline V gene are SNHLY and FYNNEI. Unmatched junction bases numbered 12, after V lost 7 bases and J lost 3 bases. CDR3 sequence reads: CASIPGTSGLFTDTQYF. CDR3 DNA: TGTGCCAGCATCCCCGGGACTAGCGGTTTATTTACAGATACGCAGTATTTT.

This clone was detected a few times. The chain recombines TRBV30 with TRBJ1-2; TRBD1 matches at 8 bases. The CDR3 has 15 residues. V lost 1 base and J lost 7; bases outside the gene matches: 11. Germline V lookup: CDR1 GTSNPN, CDR2 SVGIG (reference sequence). The CDR3 DNA sequence: TGTGCCTGGAGTGCGGGGGACAGGACAATAGGTGGCTACACCTTC. Protein: CAWSAGDRTIGGYTF.

This clone was seen only once. This is likely a read error, given that the CDR3 carries no conserved phenylalanine or tryptophan at its end. The chain has TRBV2 and TRBJ2-4, with TRBD2 matching over 11 bases. The CDR3 has 14 residues. Germline V gene sequence: CDR1 SNHLY, CDR2 FYNNEI. Unmatched junction bases numbered 8, after V lost 8 bases and J lost 8 bases. The CDR3 DNA is TGTGCCAGCGGCCCGACTAGCGGGGCGCACATTCAGTACGTC. It specifies CASGPTSGAHIQYV.

The rearrangement links TRBV28 to TRBJ2-1, with TRBD2 matching over 9 bases. Per germline, CDR1 MDHEN and CDR2 SYDVKM. The J segment lost 4 bases and the V segment lost 4 bases, leaving 11 bases of the junction unmatched. The CDR3 is 17 residues long. The CDR3 region has the DNA TGTGCCAGCAGTTCGTATAGCGGGAGTATTGGATACAATGAGCAGTTCTTC. Protein product: CASSSYSGSIGYNEQFF.

This CDR3 is CASSIGGAYGYTF. In DNA form, the CDR3 reads TGTGCCAGTAGTATTGGAGGGGCCTATGGCTACACCTTC. This sequence joins TRBV19 and TRBJ1-2; TRBD1 might be the D (5 bases). The CDR3 loop spans 13 amino acids. The germline gives CDR1 LNHDA, CDR2 SQIVND (reference sequence). Trimming shortened V by 3 bases and J by 4 bases, and 9 bases separated the two germline ends.

The rearrangement links TRBV7-2 to TRBJ2-3; D is undetermined. The CDR3 loop spans 13 amino acids. Germline V gene data show CDR1 as SGHTA and CDR2 as FQGNSA. V was clipped by 5 bases and J by 2 bases, with 8 bases between them. This CDR3 is CASSVRPTDTQYF. The CDR3 DNA sequence: TGTGCCAGCAGCGTCAGGCCCACAGATACGCAGTATTTT.

This chain connects TRBV10-3 to TRBJ1-1; D not resolved. This CDR3 is 14 amino acids long. Trimming removed 4 bases from V and 1 base from J, with 10 bases in between. The germline V gene encodes CDR1 ENHRY and CDR2 SYGVKD. The CDR3 protein is CAISGLGRNTEAFF. The CDR3 DNA reads as TGTGCCATCAGTGGACTGGGGAGGAACACTGAAGCTTTCTTT.

V and J are TRBV7-9 and TRBJ2-2; no clear D gene. From germline, CDR1 is SEHNR and CDR2 FQNEAQ (reference sequence). Trimming stripped 4 bases from V and 2 bases from J, with 2 bases between. CDR3 size: 12 residues. CDR3: CASSSNTGELFF. The CDR3 bases are TGTGCCAGCAGCTCAAACACCGGGGAGCTGTTTTTT.

The CDR3 here is CASKQGWTDTQYF. The CDR3 DNA reads TGTGCCAGCAAACAGGGGTGGACAGATACGCAGTATTTT. The chain links TRBV6-1 to TRBJ2-3; 7 bases match TRBD1. Unmatched junction bases numbered 4, after V lost 7 bases and J lost 3 bases. CDR1 and CDR2 from the germline V gene are MNHNS and SASEGT. This CDR3 is built from 13 residues.

The sample holds a few counts of this clone. V and J are TRBV10-3 and TRBJ2-3; 8 bases match TRBD2. The CDR3 sequence is 17 residues long. CDR1 and CDR2 (germline): ENHRY, SYGVKD. Trimming took 3 bases from V and 9 from J; bases not matched to a gene: 17. The CDR3 protein is CAISDVGSGRSGSTQYF. CDR3 sequence (DNA): TGTGCCATCAGTGATGTGGGGAGCGGAAGGAGCGGGAGCACGCAGTATTTT.

This clone came up a few times. This chain connects TRBV5-8 to TRBJ2-7; D possibly corresponds to TRBD1 (6 bases). CDR1 is SGHTS and CDR2 is YDEGEE in the germline V gene. The CDR3 runs 18 residues. V gave up 0 bases and J gave up 5 bases, with 24 bases separating them. The chain's CDR3 is CASSLAFGSRGRLDEQYF. CDR3 nucleotide sequence: TGTGCCAGCAGCTTGGCCTTCGGTAGCAGGGGTAGATTGGACGAGCAGTACTTC.

This clone was found a few times. The gene calls are TRBV30 and TRBJ1-2; possible D gene TRBD1, 5 bases. V was trimmed by 1 base and J by 7 bases, leaving 16 bases between them. Germline assignment: CDR1 GTSNPN and CDR2 SVGIG (reference sequence). The CDR3 spans 14 residues. The chain's CDR3 is CAWSADHRMRGYTF. The CDR3 DNA is TGTGCCTGGAGTGCGGACCACAGGATGCGTGGCTACACCTTC.

Here the CDR3 DNA reads TGTGCCAGCAGCCAAGAAGGTGGAGGAGCTAAATCCTACGAGCAGTACTTC. Translated, it gives CASSQEGGGAKSYEQYF. V is TRBV4-2 and J is TRBJ2-7, with a possible D match to TRBD2 (5 bases). The germline CDR1 and CDR2 sequences are LGHNA and YNFKEQ. V gave up 0 bases and J gave up 1 base, with 16 bases separating them. The CDR3 has 17 residues.

This clone was detected only a few times. The V call is TRBV18, the J call TRBJ2-1; a possible D gene is TRBD2 (6 bases). The V and J ends lost 8 bases and 7 bases respectively, with 15 bases between them. CDR3 length: 13 residues. Germline loops: CDR1 KGHSH, CDR2 LQKENI. The CDR3 nucleotides read TGTGCCAGCACCCGGGGGTTGGAGAATGAGCAGTTCTTC. Translated: CASTRGLENEQFF.

This chain links TRBV5-6 with TRBJ2-4; D perhaps matches TRBD2 (6 bases). The germline CDR1 and CDR2 sequences are SGHDT and YYEEEE. The CDR3 has 15 residues. V was cut by 3 bases and J by 2 bases, with 12 bases left in between. The CDR3 here is CASSWRAVSKNIQYF. DNA of the CDR3: TGTGCCAGCAGCTGGAGGGCGGTTTCCAAAAACATTCAGTACTTC.

The chain combines TRBV28 with TRBJ1-5, with 8 bases fitting TRBD1. V shed 6 bases, J shed 2 bases, and the junction held 9 bases outside the gene matches. The CDR3 is 16 residues long. Germline loops: CDR1 MDHEN, CDR2 SYDVKM. In DNA, the CDR3 is TGTGCCAGCAGGATTCAGGGGGCTGGGCGCAATCAGCCCCAGCATTTT. Its protein product is CASRIQGAGRNQPQHF.

There are a few counts of this clone. This rearrangement joins TRBV7-3 to TRBJ2-7, with 7 bases aligning to TRBD2. Trimming removed 0 bases from V and 5 bases from J; junction bases left unmatched: 7. Germline V gene sequence: CDR1 SGHTA, CDR2 FQGTGA. CDR3 length: 15 residues. CDR3 sequence reads: CASSLTSAGADEQYF. CDR3 nucleotide sequence: TGTGCCAGCAGCTTAACCTCCGCGGGAGCGGACGAGCAGTACTTC.

This clone occurred a few times. V is TRBV5-8 and J is TRBJ1-6, with D possibly matching TRBD1 (5 bases). Trimming shortened V by 4 bases and J by 6 bases, and 14 bases separated the two germline ends. This CDR3 is built from 15 residues. Germline assignment: CDR1 SGHTS and CDR2 YDEGEE. The CDR3 DNA sequence: TGTGCCAGCAGCGCCGGACATTTTCGTAATTCACCCCTCCACTTT. It encodes CASSAGHFRNSPLHF.

The sample holds a few counts of this clone. The rearrangement uses TRBV19 and TRBJ2-6; the D is unclear. V lost 8 bases and J 0 bases, leaving 5 bases between the germline ends. Germline CDR1 reads LNHDA; CDR2 reads SQIVND (reference sequence). The CDR3 spans 13 residues. CDR3 in DNA: TGTGCCAGTTCCTACTCTGGGGCCAACGTCCTGACTTTC. This encodes CASSYSGANVLTF.

This clone has only a few counts. This chain connects TRBV5-1 to TRBJ2-1; 8 positions match TRBD1. Germline CDR1 is SGHRS and CDR2 is YFSETQ. V lost 4 bases to trimming and J lost 4 bases; unmatched junction nucleotides: 13. The CDR3 has 17 residues. The CDR3, as DNA: TGCGCCAGCAGCCTGGGACGGACAGGGAATTTATACAATGAGCAGTTCTTC. Its translation: CASSLGRTGNLYNEQFF.